This TCR beta chain emerged from a study of blood T cell repertoires in COVID-19. The overall study: The United States, Italy and Spain were the sources of the acute and convalescent COVID-19 samples.

This CDR3 is built from 14 residues. Trimming removed 3 bases at V and 3 bases at J, with 11 bases between. The germline V gene has CDR1 LNHDA and CDR2 SQIVND (reference sequence). Original processing notes: Reference gene primer amplification yielded estimated nucleated cell counts. This table comes from immunoSEQ multiplex PCR, and its TCRdb copy is limited to in-frame clones, with some not included. That table is the source of V, J and clone size, and D and trimming were worked out from the DNA. The sample contains about 89,000 clones, approximately 80% of which appear only once. Specimen: peripheral blood. This TCR was recovered from an elderly woman with acute or convalescent COVID-19. V usage is TRBV19 and J usage is TRBJ2-5, with D uncertain. DNA of the CDR3: TGTGCCAGTAGTATCGGTGGCACAGAAGAGACCCAGTACTTC. This gives the protein CASSIGGTEETQYF.